This paragraph reports one T cell receptor (beta chain). Looked up from germline, CDR1 is SGHNT and CDR2 is YYREEE (reference sequence). V was shortened by 1 base and J by 5 bases, with 10 bases between the two germline ends. The CDR3 contains 14 residues. This record belongs to a study of T cell responses to AZD1222 COVID-19 vaccine. Here immunoSEQ multiplex PCR was the method, and the copy in TCRdb shows in-frame clones only, minus some. There are 100,000 or so clones in the sample; approximately 86% occur only once, and around 5% lies in the top ten. The sequence came from an adult in good health. Sample: peripheral blood, taken on day 0 of AZD1222 vaccination. The gene calls are TRBV5-4 and TRBJ1-3, with D hard to call. CDR3 in DNA: TGTGCCAGCAGCTTGTCGGGCAGGAGAAACACCATATATTTT. This codes for CASSLSGRRNTIYF.